This T cell receptor (beta chain) was sequenced during a study of shared clonotypes between healthy human individuals. Study observations and caveats: Among donors, the sharing of clonotypes was expected to be influenced by sequencing depth.

In regard to this clone: Its antigen is unidentified. Distinct nucleotide sequences in the sample also encode this CDR3.

The authors' processing: Filtering differed for immunoSEQ, which gave only junction sequences without quality scores. TCRdb's copy holds only in-frame clones and misses some; the assay was immunoSEQ multiplex PCR. That table is the source of V, J and clone size, and D and trimming were worked out from the DNA. There are about 1.1 million clones in the sample; roughly 74% occur only once, and roughly 0.56% lies in the top ten. The CDR3 sequence is 13 residues long. V was cut by 2 bases and J by 4 bases, with 11 bases left in between. The V gene's germline CDR1 is GTSNPN and CDR2 SVGIG (reference sequence).

Material: memory CD4+ T cells from PBMCs. Subset noted: CD45RA-negative fraction. The J gene is TRBJ2-5, the V gene TRBV30, with no clear D. The sequence was obtained from a man between 18 and 29 years old in good health. Some clones in this sample may be carry-over from other donors' samples. CDR3 residues: CAWSPSWRETQYF. The CDR3 DNA follows: TGTGCCTGGAGTCCTTCTTGGCGAGAGACCCAGTACTTC.